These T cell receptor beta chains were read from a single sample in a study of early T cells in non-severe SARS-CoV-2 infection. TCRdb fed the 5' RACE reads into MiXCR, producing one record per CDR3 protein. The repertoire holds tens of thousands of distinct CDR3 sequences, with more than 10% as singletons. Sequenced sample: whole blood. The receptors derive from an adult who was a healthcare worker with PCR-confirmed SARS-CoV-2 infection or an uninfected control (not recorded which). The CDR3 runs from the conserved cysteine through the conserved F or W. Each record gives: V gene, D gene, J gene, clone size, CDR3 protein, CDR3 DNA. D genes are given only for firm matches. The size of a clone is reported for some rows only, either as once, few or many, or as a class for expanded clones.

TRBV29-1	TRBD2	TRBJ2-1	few	CSGVAGQGTYNEQFF	TGCAGCGGGGTAGCGGGACAAGGGACCTACAATGAGCAGTTCTTC
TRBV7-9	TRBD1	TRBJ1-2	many	CASGSGTGGYYGYTF	TGTGCCAGCGGATCTGGGACAGGGGGCTACTATGGCTACACCTTC
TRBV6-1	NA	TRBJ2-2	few	CASKGVWPPGELFF	TGTGCCAGCAAGGGGGTTTGGCCCCCCGGGGAGCTGTTTTTT
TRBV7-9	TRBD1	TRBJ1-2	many	CASRTYTGTGDGYTF	TGTGCCAGCAGGACATACACCGGGACAGGGGACGGCTACACCTTC
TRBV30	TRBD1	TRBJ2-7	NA	CAWMGQGAYEQYF	TGTGCCTGGATGGGGCAGGGGGCTTACGAGCAGTACTTC
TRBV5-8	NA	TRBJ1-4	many	CASSLGGRVEKLFF	TGTGCCAGCAGCTTGGGGGGACGAGTCGAAAAACTGTTTTTT
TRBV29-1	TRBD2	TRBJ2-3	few	CSVATSGSTDTQYF	TGCAGCGTTGCGACTAGCGGGAGCACAGATACGCAGTATTTT
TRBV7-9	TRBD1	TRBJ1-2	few	CASSGQGVGYTF	TGTGCCAGCAGCGGACAGGGGGTAGGCTACACCTTC
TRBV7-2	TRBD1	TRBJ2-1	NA	CASSLSGGNIGNEQFF	TGTGCCAGCAGCCTCTCAGGGGGCAATATCGGCAATGAGCAGTTCTTC
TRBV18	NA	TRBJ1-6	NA	CASSESYNSPLHF	TGTGCCAGCTCAGAGTCCTATAATTCACCCCTCCACTTT
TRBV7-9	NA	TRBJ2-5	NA	CASSPGTAEETQYF	TGTGCCAGCAGCCCAGGGACTGCTGAAGAGACCCAGTACTTC
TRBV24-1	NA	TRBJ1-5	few	CATSDPRSNQPQHF	TGTGCCACCAGTGACCCCAGGAGCAATCAGCCCCAGCATTTT
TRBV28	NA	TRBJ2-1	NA	CASSKLNEQFF	TGTGCCAGCAGTAAGTTAAATGAGCAGTTCTTC
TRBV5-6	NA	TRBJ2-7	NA	CASSLDGASVEQYF	TGTGCCAGCAGCTTGGACGGGGCATCGGTGGAGCAGTACTTC
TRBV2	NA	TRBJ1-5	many	CASRDSDQPQHF	TGTGCCAGCAGGGACAGCGATCAGCCCCAGCATTTT
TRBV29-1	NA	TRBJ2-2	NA	CSVEGTNTGELFF	TGCAGCGTTGAGGGGACAAACACCGGGGAGCTGTTTTTT
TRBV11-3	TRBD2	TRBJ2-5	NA	CASRPKLAADYETQYF	TGTGCCAGCAGGCCTAAACTAGCGGCGGATTACGAGACCCAGTACTTC
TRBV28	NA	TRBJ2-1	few	CASSSSGVLSSYNEQFF	TGTGCCAGCAGTTCATCGGGGGTCTTGAGCTCCTACAATGAGCAGTTCTTC
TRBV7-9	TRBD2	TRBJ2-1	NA	CASSLEGTSGTYYNEQFF	TGTGCCAGCAGCTTAGAAGGGACTAGCGGGACTTACTACAATGAGCAGTTCTTC
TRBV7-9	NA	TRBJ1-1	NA	CASSRPTSNTEAFF	TGTGCCAGCAGCCGGCCAACTTCTAACACTGAAGCTTTCTTT
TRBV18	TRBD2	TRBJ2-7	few	CASSPRVAGVGSYEQYF	TGTGCCAGCTCACCACGGGTAGCGGGAGTAGGGTCCTACGAGCAGTACTTC
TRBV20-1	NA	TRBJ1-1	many	CRATTGNTEAFF	TGCAGAGCCACGACCGGGAACACTGAAGCTTTCTTT